The T cell receptor (beta chain) under discussion was sequenced for a study of regulatory T cells in long-lasting Graves disease. The sample's time point: persistent/refractory GD, antithyroid drugs over 5 years with positive TRAb. Following extraction of RNA from PBMCs, that RNA was used to make the TCR library. In this sample, this clonotype turned up a few times. iRepertoire HTBI primers and Arm-PCR of CDR3 regions built TCR beta libraries. TCRdb reprocessed the multiplex PCR reads via MiXCR and lists one record per CDR3 protein. Of roughly 450,000 distinct CDR3 sequences in the sample, about 20% were seen once. The source material was peripheral blood mononuclear cells (PBMCs), sampled when the disease was refractory, from a patient treated with antithyroid drugs. The sequence came from a female donor with Graves disease.

As DNA, the CDR3 is TGTGCCAGCAGACCCCCGGGACAGGGGTATATCCAGTTCTTC. It codes for CASRPPGQGYIQFF. The chain recombines TRBV12-3 or TRBV12-4 with TRBJ2-1, with 10 positions matching TRBD1. V was clipped by 6 bases and J by 13 bases; unmatched bases: 12. CDR3 size: 14 residues.